The rows below give T cell receptor beta chains drawn from one sample of a study of human T cells and chemical hapten exposure. TCRdb called the RACE reads again in MiXCR, with one record for every CDR3 protein. The sample includes 62,000 or so distinct CDR3 sequences, about a tenth of them seen just once. Sequences were derived from whole blood, sampled in connection with sensitization to the hapten diphenylcyclopropenone (DPC). The receptor source for this set is a woman aged 50 to 65 with alopecia areata. Some clones in this sample may be carry-over from other donors' samples. Each CDR3 is given with its conserved first and last residue. The D gene is left open where the match is weak. Size tells how often a clone was seen (once, few, many) or the class of an expanded clone, and some rows leave it out.

clone_size: .; v_call: TRBV7-2; j_call: TRBJ2-7; cdr3_length: 14; d_call: TRBD2; cdr3_aa: CASSSWTSGYEQYF; cdr3_nt: TGTGCCAGCAGCTCATGGACTAGCGGCTACGAGCAGTACTTC
clone_size: many; v_call: TRBV7-9; j_call: TRBJ2-1; cdr3_length: 12; d_call: .; cdr3_aa: CASSLIRNEQFF; cdr3_nt: TGTGCCAGCAGCCTCATACGCAATGAGCAGTTCTTC
clone_size: .; v_call: TRBV5-1; j_call: TRBJ1-2; cdr3_length: 14; d_call: .; cdr3_aa: CASSLDVGDYGYTF; cdr3_nt: TGCGCCAGCAGCTTGGACGTAGGTGACTATGGCTACACCTTC
clone_size: few; v_call: TRBV11-3; j_call: TRBJ2-3; cdr3_length: 14; d_call: .; cdr3_aa: CASKGSDITDTQYF; cdr3_nt: TGTGCCAGCAAGGGGTCGGACATCACAGATACGCAGTATTTT
clone_size: few; v_call: TRBV11-2; j_call: TRBJ1-6; cdr3_length: 17; d_call: TRBD1; cdr3_aa: CASRAGTGSLSSSPLHF; cdr3_nt: TGTGCCAGCAGAGCCGGGACAGGGTCTCTCTCGAGTTCACCCCTCCACTTT
clone_size: .; v_call: TRBV28; j_call: TRBJ2-7; cdr3_length: 15; d_call: TRBD1; cdr3_aa: CASSSTQGARYEQYF; cdr3_nt: TGTGCCAGCAGTTCGACACAGGGGGCGCGGTACGAGCAGTACTTC
clone_size: many; v_call: TRBV14; j_call: TRBJ2-3; cdr3_length: 15; d_call: TRBD2; cdr3_aa: CASSRIGGGIDTQYF; cdr3_nt: TGTGCCAGCAGTAGAATCGGCGGGGGGATAGATACGCAGTATTTT
clone_size: many; v_call: TRBV20-1; j_call: TRBJ2-7; cdr3_length: 15; d_call: TRBD2; cdr3_aa: CSARRLAGRTYEQYF; cdr3_nt: TGCAGTGCTAGAAGGCTAGCGGGGAGGACCTACGAGCAGTACTTC
clone_size: many; v_call: TRBV27; j_call: TRBJ1-5; cdr3_length: 13; d_call: .; cdr3_aa: CASSWRGSQPQHF; cdr3_nt: TGTGCCAGCAGTTGGAGGGGGAGTCAGCCCCAGCATTTT
clone_size: many; v_call: TRBV6-1; j_call: TRBJ2-1; cdr3_length: 13; d_call: .; cdr3_aa: CASSEEGRNEQFF; cdr3_nt: TGTGCCAGCAGTGAAGAAGGGCGGAATGAGCAGTTCTTC
clone_size: many; v_call: TRBV2; j_call: TRBJ1-2; cdr3_length: 17; d_call: TRBD1; cdr3_aa: CASSEAGTGGVVNGYTF; cdr3_nt: TGTGCCAGCAGTGAAGCGGGGACAGGGGGCGTTGTGAATGGCTACACCTTC
clone_size: few; v_call: TRBV28; j_call: TRBJ2-7; cdr3_length: 14; d_call: .; cdr3_aa: CASSRGGSKDEQYF; cdr3_nt: TGTGCCAGCAGCCGCGGAGGTAGTAAGGACGAGCAGTACTTC
clone_size: few; v_call: TRBV7-2; j_call: TRBJ2-1; cdr3_length: 16; d_call: TRBD2; cdr3_aa: CASRPSGSSSYNEQFF; cdr3_nt: TGTGCCAGCAGGCCTAGCGGGAGCAGCTCCTACAATGAGCAGTTCTTC
clone_size: many; v_call: TRBV27; j_call: TRBJ1-6; cdr3_length: 15; d_call: .; cdr3_aa: CASSSQGSMAAPLHF; cdr3_nt: TGTGCCAGCAGTTCACAGGGTTCTATGGCGGCACCCCTCCACTTT
clone_size: many; v_call: TRBV18; j_call: TRBJ2-1; cdr3_length: 16; d_call: TRBD1; cdr3_aa: CASSSNPGQGHNEQFF; cdr3_nt: TGTGCCAGCTCATCAAATCCCGGACAGGGGCACAATGAGCAGTTCTTC
clone_size: many; v_call: TRBV7-2; j_call: TRBJ2-7; cdr3_length: 16; d_call: .; cdr3_aa: CASSLERWTKIYEQYF; cdr3_nt: TGTGCCAGCAGCTTAGAGAGGTGGACAAAAATCTACGAGCAGTACTTC
clone_size: many; v_call: TRBV6-5; j_call: TRBJ2-3; cdr3_length: 15; d_call: .; cdr3_aa: CASSDGGQGTDTQYF; cdr3_nt: TGTGCCAGCAGTGACGGGGGGCAGGGAACAGATACGCAGTATTTT
clone_size: .; v_call: TRBV7-2; j_call: TRBJ1-5; cdr3_length: 17; d_call: .; cdr3_aa: CASSLGTGGWDNQPQHF; cdr3_nt: TGTGCCAGCAGCTTAGGAACTGGGGGCTGGGACAATCAGCCCCAGCATTTT
clone_size: .; v_call: TRBV7-3; j_call: TRBJ1-2; cdr3_length: 16; d_call: TRBD1; cdr3_aa: CASSFPYRGLNYGYTF; cdr3_nt: TGTGCCAGCAGCTTCCCCTACAGGGGGCTTAACTATGGCTACACCTTC
clone_size: .; v_call: TRBV7-7; j_call: TRBJ2-5; cdr3_length: 15; d_call: TRBD2; cdr3_aa: CASSVSGGASETQYF; cdr3_nt: TGTGCTAGCAGCGTAAGCGGGGGGGCCTCAGAGACCCAGTACTTC
clone_size: few; v_call: TRBV6-5; j_call: TRBJ2-7; cdr3_length: 15; d_call: .; cdr3_aa: CASNARQGAAYEQYF; cdr3_nt: TGTGCCAGCAACGCCAGGCAGGGAGCTGCCTACGAGCAGTACTTC
clone_size: few; v_call: TRBV18; j_call: TRBJ1-1; cdr3_length: 15; d_call: .; cdr3_aa: CASSKDGPRNTEAFF; cdr3_nt: TGTGCCAGCTCAAAGGACGGTCCTCGGAACACTGAAGCTTTCTTT
clone_size: .; v_call: TRBV12-3/TRBV12-4; j_call: TRBJ2-7; cdr3_length: 16; d_call: .; cdr3_aa: CASSLGLRSLSYEQYF; cdr3_nt: TGTGCCAGCAGTTTAGGGCTCAGGAGCCTCTCCTACGAGCAGTACTTC
clone_size: .; v_call: TRBV7-2; j_call: TRBJ1-4; cdr3_length: 16; d_call: TRBD1; cdr3_aa: CASSDRRQGANEKLFF; cdr3_nt: TGTGCCAGCAGCGATCGTAGACAGGGGGCTAATGAAAAACTGTTTTTT
clone_size: few; v_call: TRBV27; j_call: TRBJ2-1; cdr3_length: 15; d_call: TRBD2; cdr3_aa: CASSQGLAGSNEQFF; cdr3_nt: TGTGCCAGCAGTCAGGGACTAGCGGGATCTAATGAGCAGTTCTTC
clone_size: many; v_call: TRBV20-1; j_call: TRBJ2-7; cdr3_length: 12; d_call: TRBD1; cdr3_aa: CSASGDSYEQYF; cdr3_nt: TGCAGTGCTAGCGGGGACAGCTACGAGCAGTACTTC
clone_size: once; v_call: TRBV6-4; j_call: TRBJ2-1; cdr3_length: 16; d_call: TRBD2; cdr3_aa: CASSDQGLAGVNEQFF; cdr3_nt: TGTGCCAGCAGTGATCAGGGACTAGCGGGAGTAAATGAGCAGTTCTTC
clone_size: many; v_call: TRBV9; j_call: TRBJ1-3; cdr3_length: 19; d_call: .; cdr3_aa: CASSRTTDRFSGTGNTIYF; cdr3_nt: TGTGCCAGCAGCCGCACGACCGACAGATTCAGTGGGACTGGAAACACCATATATTTT
clone_size: many; v_call: TRBV7-3; j_call: TRBJ1-1; cdr3_length: 13; d_call: .; cdr3_aa: CASSSLGRGKAFF; cdr3_nt: TGTGCCAGCAGCTCCCTAGGGAGAGGTAAAGCTTTCTTT
clone_size: many; v_call: TRBV6-2/TRBV6-3; j_call: TRBJ1-2; cdr3_length: 14; d_call: .; cdr3_aa: CASRSNHQINGYTF; cdr3_nt: TGTGCCAGCAGATCCAATCACCAAATTAACGGCTACACCTTC
clone_size: many; v_call: TRBV20-1; j_call: TRBJ1-1; cdr3_length: 14; d_call: TRBD1; cdr3_aa: CSASRGQSFTEAFF; cdr3_nt: TGCAGTGCTAGTCGGGGACAGAGCTTCACTGAAGCTTTCTTT
clone_size: many; v_call: TRBV6-2/TRBV6-3; j_call: TRBJ2-5; cdr3_length: 11; d_call: .; cdr3_aa: CASSVAETQYF; cdr3_nt: TGTGCCAGCAGTGTAGCAGAGACCCAGTACTTC